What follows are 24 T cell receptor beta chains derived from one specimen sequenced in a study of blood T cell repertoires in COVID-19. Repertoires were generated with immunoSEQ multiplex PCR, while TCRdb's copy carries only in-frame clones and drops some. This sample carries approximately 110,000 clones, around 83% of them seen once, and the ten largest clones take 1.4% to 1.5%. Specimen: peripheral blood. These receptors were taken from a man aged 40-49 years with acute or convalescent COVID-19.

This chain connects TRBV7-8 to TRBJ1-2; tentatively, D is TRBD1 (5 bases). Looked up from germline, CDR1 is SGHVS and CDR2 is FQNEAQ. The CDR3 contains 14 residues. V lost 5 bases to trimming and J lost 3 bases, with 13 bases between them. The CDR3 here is CASSPQWGDYGYTF. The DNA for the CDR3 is TGTGCCAGCAGCCCTCAGTGGGGCGACTATGGCTACACCTTC.

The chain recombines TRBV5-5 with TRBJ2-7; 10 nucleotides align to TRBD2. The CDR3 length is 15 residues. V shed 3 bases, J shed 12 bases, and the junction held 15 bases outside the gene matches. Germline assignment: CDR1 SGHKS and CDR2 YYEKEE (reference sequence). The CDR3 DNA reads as TGTGCCAGCAGCTCGAGTGGCAGCGGGAGGGCCCTCCTGTACTTC. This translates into CASSSSGSGRALLYF.

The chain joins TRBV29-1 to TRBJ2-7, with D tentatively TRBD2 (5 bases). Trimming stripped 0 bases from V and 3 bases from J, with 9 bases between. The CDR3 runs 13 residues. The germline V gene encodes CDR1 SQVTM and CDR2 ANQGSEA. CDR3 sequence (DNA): TGCAGCGTTGAAGATGAGGGATACTACGAGCAGTACTTC. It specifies CSVEDEGYYEQYF.

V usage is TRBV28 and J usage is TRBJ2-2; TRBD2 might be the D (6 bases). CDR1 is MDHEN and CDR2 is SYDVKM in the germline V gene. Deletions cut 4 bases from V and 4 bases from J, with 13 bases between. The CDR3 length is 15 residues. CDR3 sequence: CASSSAGTGTGELFF. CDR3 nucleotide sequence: TGTGCCAGCAGTTCAGCCGGGACTGGCACCGGGGAGCTGTTTTTT. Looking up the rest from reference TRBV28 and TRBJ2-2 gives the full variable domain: DVKVTQSSRYLVKRTGEKVFLECVQDMDHENMFWYRQDPGLGLRLIYFSYDVKMKEKGDIPEGYSVSREKKERFSLILESASTNQTSMYLCASSSAGTGTGELFFGEGSRLTVL.

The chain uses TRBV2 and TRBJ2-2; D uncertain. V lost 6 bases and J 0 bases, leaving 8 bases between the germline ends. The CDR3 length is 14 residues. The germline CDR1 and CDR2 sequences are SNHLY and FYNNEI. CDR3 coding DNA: TGTGCCAGCAGGCAGTCGCCGAACACCGGGGAGCTGTTTTTT. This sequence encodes CASRQSPNTGELFF. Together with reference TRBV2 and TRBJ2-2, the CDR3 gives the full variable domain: EPEVTQTPSHQVTQMGQEVILRCVPISNHLYFYWYRQILGQKVEFLVSFYNNEISEKSEIFDDQFSVERPDGSNFTLKIRSTKLEDSAMYFCASRQSPNTGELFFGEGSRLTVL.

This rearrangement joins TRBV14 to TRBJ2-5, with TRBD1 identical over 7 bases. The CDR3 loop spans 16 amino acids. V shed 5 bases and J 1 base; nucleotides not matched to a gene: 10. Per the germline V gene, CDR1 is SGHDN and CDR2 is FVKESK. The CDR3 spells CASSVSRGSLQETQYF. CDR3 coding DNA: TGTGCCAGCAGCGTGAGCAGGGGGAGCCTCCAAGAGACCCAGTACTTC.

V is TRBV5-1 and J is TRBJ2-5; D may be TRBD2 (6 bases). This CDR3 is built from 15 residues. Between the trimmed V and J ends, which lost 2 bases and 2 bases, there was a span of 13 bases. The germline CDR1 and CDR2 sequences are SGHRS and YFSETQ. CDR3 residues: CASSFRRGTQETQYF. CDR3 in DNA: TGCGCCAGCAGCTTTAGGCGGGGAACTCAAGAGACCCAGTACTTC.

CDR3 residues: CASSRQQGAGELFF. The CDR3 DNA sequence: TGCGCCAGCAGCCGACAACAGGGGGCCGGGGAGCTGTTTTTT. The rearrangement links TRBV4-1 to TRBJ2-2, with 8 positions matching TRBD1. The germline V gene encodes CDR1 MGHRA and CDR2 YSYEKL. V shed 4 bases and J 6 bases; nucleotides not matched to a gene: 4. The CDR3 covers 14 residues.

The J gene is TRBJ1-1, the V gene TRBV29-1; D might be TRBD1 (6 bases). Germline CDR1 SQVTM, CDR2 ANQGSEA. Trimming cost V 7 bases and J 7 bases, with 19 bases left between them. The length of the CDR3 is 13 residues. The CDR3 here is CSARLGGVLEAFF. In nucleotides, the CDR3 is TGCAGCGCCCGCCTAGGGGGGGTCCTTGAAGCTTTCTTT. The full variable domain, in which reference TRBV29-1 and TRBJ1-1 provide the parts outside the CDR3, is SAVISQKPSRDICQRGTSLTIQCQVDSQVTMMFWYRQQPGQSLTLIATANQGSEATYESGFVIDKFPISRPNLTFSTLTVSNMSPEDSSIYLCSARLGGVLEAFFGQGTRLTVV.

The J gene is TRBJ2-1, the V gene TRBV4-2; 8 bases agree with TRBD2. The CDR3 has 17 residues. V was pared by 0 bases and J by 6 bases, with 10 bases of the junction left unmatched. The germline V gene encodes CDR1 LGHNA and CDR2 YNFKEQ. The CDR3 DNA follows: TGTGCCAGCAGCCAAGATTATAGACTAGCGTTCGGCAATGAGCAGTTCTTC. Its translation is CASSQDYRLAFGNEQFF.

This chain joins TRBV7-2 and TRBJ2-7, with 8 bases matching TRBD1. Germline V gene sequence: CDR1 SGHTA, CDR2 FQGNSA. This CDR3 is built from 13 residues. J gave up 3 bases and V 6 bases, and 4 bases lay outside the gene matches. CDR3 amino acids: CASRGTGNYEQYF. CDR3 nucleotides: TGTGCCAGCAGGGGGACAGGCAACTACGAGCAGTACTTC.

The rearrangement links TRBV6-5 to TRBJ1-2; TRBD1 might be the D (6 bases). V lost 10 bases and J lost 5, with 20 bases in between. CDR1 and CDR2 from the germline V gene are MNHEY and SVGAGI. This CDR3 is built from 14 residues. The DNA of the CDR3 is TGTGCCACCGAGACGACAGGAGATTCTTATGGCTACACCTTC. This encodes CATETTGDSYGYTF.

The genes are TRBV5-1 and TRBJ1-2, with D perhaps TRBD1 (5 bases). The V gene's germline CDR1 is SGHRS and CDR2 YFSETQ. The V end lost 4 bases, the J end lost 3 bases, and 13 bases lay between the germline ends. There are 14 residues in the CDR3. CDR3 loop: CASSVGPGDYGYTF. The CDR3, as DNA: TGCGCCAGCAGCGTGGGACCCGGGGACTATGGCTACACCTTC.

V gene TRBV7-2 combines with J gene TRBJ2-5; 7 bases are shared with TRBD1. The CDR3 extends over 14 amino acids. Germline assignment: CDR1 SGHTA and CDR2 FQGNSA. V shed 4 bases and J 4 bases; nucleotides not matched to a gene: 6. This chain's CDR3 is CASSSQYRGETQYF. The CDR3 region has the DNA TGTGCCAGCAGCTCGCAATACAGGGGAGAGACCCAGTACTTC.

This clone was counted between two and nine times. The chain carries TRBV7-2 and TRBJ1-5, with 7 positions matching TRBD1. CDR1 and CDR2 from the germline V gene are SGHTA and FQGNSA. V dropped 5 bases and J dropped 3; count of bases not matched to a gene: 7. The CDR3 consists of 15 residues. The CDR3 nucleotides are TGTGCCAGCAGCGTAGAGACAGGGTTCAATCAGCCCCAGCATTTT. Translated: CASSVETGFNQPQHF.

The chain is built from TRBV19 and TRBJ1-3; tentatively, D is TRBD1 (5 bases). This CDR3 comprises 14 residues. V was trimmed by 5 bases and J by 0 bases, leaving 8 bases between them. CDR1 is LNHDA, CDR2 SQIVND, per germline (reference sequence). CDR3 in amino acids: CASSSTDSGNTIYF. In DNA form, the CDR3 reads TGTGCCAGTAGTTCGACAGACTCTGGAAACACCATATATTTT.

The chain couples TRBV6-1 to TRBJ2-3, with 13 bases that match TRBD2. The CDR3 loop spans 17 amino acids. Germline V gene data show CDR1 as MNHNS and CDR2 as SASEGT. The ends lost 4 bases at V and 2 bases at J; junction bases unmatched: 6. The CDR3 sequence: CASSATSGGAYTDTQYF. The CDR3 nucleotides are TGTGCCAGCAGTGCTACTAGCGGGGGGGCCTACACAGATACGCAGTATTTT.

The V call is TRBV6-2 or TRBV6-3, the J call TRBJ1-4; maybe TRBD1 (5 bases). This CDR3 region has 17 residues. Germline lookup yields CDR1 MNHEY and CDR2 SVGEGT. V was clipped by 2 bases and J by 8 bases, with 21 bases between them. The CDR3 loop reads CASSYLGGMTGSEKLFF. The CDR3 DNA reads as TGTGCCAGCAGTTACCTCGGGGGGATGACGGGTTCGGAAAAACTGTTTTTT.

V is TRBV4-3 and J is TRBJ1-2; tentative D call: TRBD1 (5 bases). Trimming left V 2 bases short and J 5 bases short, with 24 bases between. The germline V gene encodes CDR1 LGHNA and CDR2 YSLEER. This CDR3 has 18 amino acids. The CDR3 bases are TGCGCCAGCAGCCAACTAGGGGTGGGCCAATGGTTGGGGTATGGCTACACCTTC. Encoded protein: CASSQLGVGQWLGYGYTF.

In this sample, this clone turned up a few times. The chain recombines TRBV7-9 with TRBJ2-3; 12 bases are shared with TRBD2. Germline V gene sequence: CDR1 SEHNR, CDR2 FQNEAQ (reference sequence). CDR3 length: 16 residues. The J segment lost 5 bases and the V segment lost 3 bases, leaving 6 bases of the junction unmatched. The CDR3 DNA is TGTGCCAGCAGCTTGTTTCCGGGACTAGCGGGAGATACGCAGTATTTT. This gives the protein CASSLFPGLAGDTQYF.

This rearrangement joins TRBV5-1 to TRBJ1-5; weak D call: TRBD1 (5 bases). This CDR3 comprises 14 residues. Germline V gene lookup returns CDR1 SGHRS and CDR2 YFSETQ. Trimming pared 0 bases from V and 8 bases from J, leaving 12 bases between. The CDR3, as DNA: TGCGCCAGCAGCTTGGCCGGGGGAACAGAGCCCCAGCATTTT. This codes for CASSLAGGTEPQHF.

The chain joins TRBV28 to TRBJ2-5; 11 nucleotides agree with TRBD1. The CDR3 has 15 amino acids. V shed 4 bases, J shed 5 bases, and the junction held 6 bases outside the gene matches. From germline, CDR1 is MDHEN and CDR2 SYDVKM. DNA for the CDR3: TGTGCCAGCAGTTCCCGGACAGGGGGCGGGGAGACCCAGTACTTC. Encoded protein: CASSSRTGGGETQYF.

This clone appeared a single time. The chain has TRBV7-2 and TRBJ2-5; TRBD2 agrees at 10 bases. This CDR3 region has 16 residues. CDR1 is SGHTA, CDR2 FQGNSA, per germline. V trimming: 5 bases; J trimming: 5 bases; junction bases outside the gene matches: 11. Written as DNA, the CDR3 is TGTGCCAGCAGCCCTAAACCCCTAGCGGGGGAGGAGACCCAGTACTTC. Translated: CASSPKPLAGEETQYF.

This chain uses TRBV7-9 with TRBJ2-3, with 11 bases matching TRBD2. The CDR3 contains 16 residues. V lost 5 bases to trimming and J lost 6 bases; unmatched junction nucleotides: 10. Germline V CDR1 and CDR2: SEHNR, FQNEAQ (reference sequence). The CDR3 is CASSPRRVAGGDTQYF. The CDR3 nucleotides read TGTGCCAGCAGCCCCCGGAGGGTAGCGGGAGGGGATACGCAGTATTTT.